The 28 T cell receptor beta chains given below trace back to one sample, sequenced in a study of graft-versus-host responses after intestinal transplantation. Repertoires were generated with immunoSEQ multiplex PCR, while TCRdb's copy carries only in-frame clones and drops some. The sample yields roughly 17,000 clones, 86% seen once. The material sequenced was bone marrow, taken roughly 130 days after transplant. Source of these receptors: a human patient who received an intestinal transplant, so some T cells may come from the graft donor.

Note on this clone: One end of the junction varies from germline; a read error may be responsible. The CDR3 coding sequence is TGTGCCAGCACTTACTTTAGCGGAACTTCCTACGAGCAGTACTTC. Translated: CASTYFSGTSYEQYF. This rearrangement joins TRBV6-5 to TRBJ2-7, with D tentatively TRBD2 (6 bases). From germline, CDR1 is MNHEY and CDR2 SVGAGI. The CDR3 loop spans 15 amino acids.

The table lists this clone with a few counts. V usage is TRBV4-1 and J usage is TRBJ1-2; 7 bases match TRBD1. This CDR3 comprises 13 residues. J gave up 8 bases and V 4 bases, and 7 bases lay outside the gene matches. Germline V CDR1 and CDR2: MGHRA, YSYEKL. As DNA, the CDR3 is TGCGCCAGCAGCCTAACAGGGGTGGGCGGCTACACCTTC. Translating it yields CASSLTGVGGYTF.

The CDR3 loop is CASSQEDRVPYEQYF. In nucleotides, the CDR3 is TGCGCCAGCAGCCAAGAGGACAGGGTACCCTACGAGCAGTACTTC. The chain employs TRBV4-1 and TRBJ2-7; 8 bases fit TRBD1. The CDR3 has 15 amino acids. The trim removed 0 bases at V and 2 bases at J, leaving 3 bases unmatched. The germline V gene encodes CDR1 MGHRA and CDR2 YSYEKL.

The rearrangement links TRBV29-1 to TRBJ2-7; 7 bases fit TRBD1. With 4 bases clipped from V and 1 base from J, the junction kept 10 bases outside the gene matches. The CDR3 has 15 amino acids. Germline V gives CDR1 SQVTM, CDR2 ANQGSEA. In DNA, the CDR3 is TGCAGCGTTGTCTGGCCGGGACAGCCATCCTACGAGCAGTACTTC. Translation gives CSVVWPGQPSYEQYF.

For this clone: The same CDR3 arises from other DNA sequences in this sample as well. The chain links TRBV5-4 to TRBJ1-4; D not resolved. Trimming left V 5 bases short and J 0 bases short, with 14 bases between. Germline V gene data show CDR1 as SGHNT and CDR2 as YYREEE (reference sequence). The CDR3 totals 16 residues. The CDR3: CASSITPLATNEKLFF. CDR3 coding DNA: TGTGCCAGCAGTATTACACCTCTTGCAACTAATGAAAAACTGTTTTTT.

CDR3 DNA sequence: TGTGCCAGTAGTATTGACAGGGTAAGGGGTGCGTATTCAAACACTGAAGCTTTCTTT. It yields the protein CASSIDRVRGAYSNTEAFF. The gene calls are TRBV19 and TRBJ1-1, with 7 nucleotides matching TRBD1. The CDR3 totals 19 residues. The germline CDR1 and CDR2 sequences are LNHDA and SQIVND (reference sequence). V was clipped by 3 bases and J by 2 bases; unmatched bases: 18. The full variable domain, with the rest looked up from reference TRBV19 and TRBJ1-1, is DGGITQSPKYLFRKEGQNVTLSCEQNLNHDAMYWYRQDPGQGLRLIYYSQIVNDFQKGDIAEGYSVSREKKESFPLTVTSAQKNPTAFYLCASSIDRVRGAYSNTEAFFGQGTRLTVV.

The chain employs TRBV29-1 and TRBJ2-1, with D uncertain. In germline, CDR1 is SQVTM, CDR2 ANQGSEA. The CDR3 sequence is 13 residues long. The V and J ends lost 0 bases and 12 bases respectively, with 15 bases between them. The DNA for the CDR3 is TGCAGCGTTGAAGATCTGCTCGGGTTTGGGCAGTTCTTC. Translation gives CSVEDLLGFGQFF.

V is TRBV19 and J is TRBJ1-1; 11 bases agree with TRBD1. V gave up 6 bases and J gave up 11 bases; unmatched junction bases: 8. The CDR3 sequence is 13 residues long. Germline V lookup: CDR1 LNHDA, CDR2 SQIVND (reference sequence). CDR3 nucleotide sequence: TGTGCCAGTAGGATCGGGACAGGGGGTTGGGCTTTCTTT. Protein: CASRIGTGGWAFF.

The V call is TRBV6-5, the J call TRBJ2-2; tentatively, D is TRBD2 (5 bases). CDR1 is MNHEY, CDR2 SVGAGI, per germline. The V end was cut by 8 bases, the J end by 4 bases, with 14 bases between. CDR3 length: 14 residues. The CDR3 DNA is TGTGCCAGCGTGGCTAGCTCGAGCACCGGGGAGCTGTTTTTT. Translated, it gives CASVASSSTGELFF.

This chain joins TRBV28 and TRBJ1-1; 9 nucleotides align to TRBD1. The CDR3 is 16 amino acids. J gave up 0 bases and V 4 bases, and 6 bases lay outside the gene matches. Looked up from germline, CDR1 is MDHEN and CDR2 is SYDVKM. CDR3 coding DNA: TGTGCCAGCAGTTGGACAGGGGTATCCATGAACACTGAAGCTTTCTTT. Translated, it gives CASSWTGVSMNTEAFF.

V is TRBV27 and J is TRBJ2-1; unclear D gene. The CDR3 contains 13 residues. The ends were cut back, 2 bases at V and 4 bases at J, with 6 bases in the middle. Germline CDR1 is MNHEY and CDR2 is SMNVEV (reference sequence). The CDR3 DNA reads TGTGCCAGCAGTTTAGGGATTTACAATGAGCAGTTCTTC. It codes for CASSLGIYNEQFF.

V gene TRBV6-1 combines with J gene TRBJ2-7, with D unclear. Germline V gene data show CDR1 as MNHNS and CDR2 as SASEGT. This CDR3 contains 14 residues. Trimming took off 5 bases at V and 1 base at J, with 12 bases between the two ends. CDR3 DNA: TGTGCCAGCAGTCCGGCCGTTTGGTCCTACGAGCAGTACTTC. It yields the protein CASSPAVWSYEQYF.

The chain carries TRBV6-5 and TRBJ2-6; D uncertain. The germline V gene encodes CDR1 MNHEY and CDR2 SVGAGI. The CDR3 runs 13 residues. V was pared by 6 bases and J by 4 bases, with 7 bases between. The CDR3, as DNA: TGTGCCAGCAGACCGTGGGGGGCCAACGTCCTGACTTTC. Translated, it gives CASRPWGANVLTF.

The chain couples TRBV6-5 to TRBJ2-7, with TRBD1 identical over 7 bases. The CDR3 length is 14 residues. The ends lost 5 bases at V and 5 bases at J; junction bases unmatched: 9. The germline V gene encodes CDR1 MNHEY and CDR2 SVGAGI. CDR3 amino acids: CASSTQGTNDEQYF. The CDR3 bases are TGTGCCAGCAGTACACAGGGGACCAACGACGAGCAGTACTTC.

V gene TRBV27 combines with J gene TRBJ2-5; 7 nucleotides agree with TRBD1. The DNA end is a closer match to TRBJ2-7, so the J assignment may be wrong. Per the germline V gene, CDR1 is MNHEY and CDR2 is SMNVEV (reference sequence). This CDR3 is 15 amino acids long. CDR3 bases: TGTGCCAGCAGTCTTTCGACAGGGAGCTCCTACGAGCAGTACTTC. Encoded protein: CASSLSTGSSYEQYF.

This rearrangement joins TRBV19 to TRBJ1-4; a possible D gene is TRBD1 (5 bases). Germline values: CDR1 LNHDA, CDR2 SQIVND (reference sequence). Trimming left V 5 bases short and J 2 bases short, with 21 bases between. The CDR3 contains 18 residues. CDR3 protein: CASSRYGGSSVTNEKLFF. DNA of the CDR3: TGTGCCAGTAGTCGCTATGGGGGATCGAGTGTCACTAATGAAAAACTGTTTTTT.

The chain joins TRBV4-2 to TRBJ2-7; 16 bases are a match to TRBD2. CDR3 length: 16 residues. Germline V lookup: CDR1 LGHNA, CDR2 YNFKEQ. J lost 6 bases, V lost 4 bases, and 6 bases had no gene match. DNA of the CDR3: TGTGCCAGCAGCCCCGGGGGACTAGCGGGAGGGGGCGAGCAGTACTTC. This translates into CASSPGGLAGGGEQYF.

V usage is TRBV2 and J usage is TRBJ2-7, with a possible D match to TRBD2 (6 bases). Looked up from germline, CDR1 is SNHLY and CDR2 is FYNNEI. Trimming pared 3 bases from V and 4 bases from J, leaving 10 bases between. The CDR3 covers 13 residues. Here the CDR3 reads CASSDSTSYEQYF. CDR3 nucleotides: TGTGCCAGCAGTGACTCGACTAGTTACGAGCAGTACTTC.

The CDR3 DNA is TGTGCCAGCAGCGTAGTTCCTAGCGGGAGGGCCGTTGAGCAGTTCTTC. Translating it yields CASSVVPSGRAVEQFF. The J gene is TRBJ2-1, the V gene TRBV9, with TRBD2 matching over 12 bases. Germline V gene data show CDR1 as SGDLS and CDR2 as YYNGEE. The V gene end was trimmed by 0 bases and the J gene end by 9 bases; junction bases not matched to a gene: 7. The CDR3 length is 16 residues.

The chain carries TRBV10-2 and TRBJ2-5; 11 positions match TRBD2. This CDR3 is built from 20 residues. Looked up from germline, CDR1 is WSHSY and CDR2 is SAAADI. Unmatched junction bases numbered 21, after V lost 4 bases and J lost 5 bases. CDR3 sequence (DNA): TGCGCCAGCAGTGGGCCACAACGGGACTATAGCGGGAGGGCCAGGGAGACCCAGTACTTC. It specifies CASSGPQRDYSGRARETQYF.

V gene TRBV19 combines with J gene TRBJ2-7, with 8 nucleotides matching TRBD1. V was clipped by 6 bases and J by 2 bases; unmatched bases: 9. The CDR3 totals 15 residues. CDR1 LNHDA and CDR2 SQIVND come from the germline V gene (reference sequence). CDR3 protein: CASSPGTGLAYEQYF. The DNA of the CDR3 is TGTGCCAGTAGCCCCGGGACAGGTCTCGCCTACGAGCAGTACTTC.

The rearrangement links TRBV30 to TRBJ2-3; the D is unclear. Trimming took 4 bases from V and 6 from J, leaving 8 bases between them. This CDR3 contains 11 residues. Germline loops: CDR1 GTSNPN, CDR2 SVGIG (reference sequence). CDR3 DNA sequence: TGTGCCTGGAACGCCAGGGATACGCAGTATTTT. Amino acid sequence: CAWNARDTQYF.

The CDR3, as DNA: TGTGCCTGGAGTGTATTCGACAGGGGGCACGACGAGCAGTACTTC. Protein: CAWSVFDRGHDEQYF. The V and J genes are TRBV30 and TRBJ2-7; 10 nucleotides match TRBD1. The V and J ends lost 0 bases and 5 bases, in that order; junction bases with no gene match: 7. Looked up from germline, CDR1 is GTSNPN and CDR2 is SVGIG (reference sequence). This CDR3 region has 15 residues.

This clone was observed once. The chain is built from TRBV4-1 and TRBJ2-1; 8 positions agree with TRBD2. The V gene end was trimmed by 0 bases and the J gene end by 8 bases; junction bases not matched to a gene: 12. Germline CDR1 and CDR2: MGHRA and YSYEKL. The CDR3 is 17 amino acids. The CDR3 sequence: CASSQEPAGTSYYEQFF. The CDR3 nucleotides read TGCGCCAGCAGCCAAGAGCCCGCCGGGACTAGTTACTATGAGCAGTTCTTC.

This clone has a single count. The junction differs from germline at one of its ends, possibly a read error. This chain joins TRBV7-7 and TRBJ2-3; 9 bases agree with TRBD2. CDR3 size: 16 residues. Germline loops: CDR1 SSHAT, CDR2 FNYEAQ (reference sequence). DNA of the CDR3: TGTGCTAGCAGCTTAATGCGGGAGGGCGTCACAGATACGCAGTATTTT. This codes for CASSLMREGVTDTQYF.

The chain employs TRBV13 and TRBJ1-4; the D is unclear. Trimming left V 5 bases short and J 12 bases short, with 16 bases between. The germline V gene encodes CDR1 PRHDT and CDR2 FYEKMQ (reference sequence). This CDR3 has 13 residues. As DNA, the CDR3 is TGTGCCAGCAGCCCCGGACGGGCTCGGGAACTGTTTTTT. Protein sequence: CASSPGRARELFF.

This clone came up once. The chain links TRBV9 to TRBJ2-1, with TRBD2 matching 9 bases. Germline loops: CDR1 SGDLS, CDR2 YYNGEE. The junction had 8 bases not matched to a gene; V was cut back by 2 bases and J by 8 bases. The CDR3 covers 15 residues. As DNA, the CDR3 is TGTGCCAGCAGCGTTAGCGGGAGTCGGATGGATGAGCAGTTCTTC. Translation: CASSVSGSRMDEQFF.

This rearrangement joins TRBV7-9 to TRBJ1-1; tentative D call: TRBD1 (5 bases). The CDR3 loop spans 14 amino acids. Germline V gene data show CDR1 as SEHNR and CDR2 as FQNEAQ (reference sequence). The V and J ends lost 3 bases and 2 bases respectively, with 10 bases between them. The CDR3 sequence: CASSFSGGNTEAFF. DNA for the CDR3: TGTGCCAGCAGCTTTTCCGGGGGTAACACTGAAGCTTTCTTT.